Below are 30 T cell receptor beta chains sequenced from a single sample in a study of monozygotic twins with cystic fibrosis. Some clones are missing from TCRdb's copy, which holds only in-frame ones; the method was immunoSEQ multiplex PCR. In the table there are 13,000 to 15,000 clones, 75% to 90% of which are singletons. Sequencing was performed on blood. These receptors came from a boy aged 5-17 years with cystic fibrosis.

V is TRBV7-8 and J is TRBJ2-3, with 12 bases matching TRBD2. CDR1 and CDR2 from the germline V gene are SGHVS and FQNEAQ. The CDR3 is 16 amino acids. The J segment lost 6 bases and the V segment lost 4 bases, leaving 8 bases of the junction unmatched. DNA for the CDR3: TGTGCCAGCAGCTCCCAGACTAGCGGGAGTAGCGATACGCAGTATTTT. It codes for CASSSQTSGSSDTQYF.

The rearrangement uses TRBV5-1 and TRBJ2-1, with D perhaps matching TRBD1 (6 bases). Germline-derived CDR1 and CDR2 are SGHRS and YFSETQ. The CDR3 runs 14 residues. Trimming removed 2 bases from V and 3 bases from J, with 9 bases in between. CDR3 in DNA: TGCGCCAGCAGCTTTAGGACAGACTACAATGAGCAGTTCTTC. The encoded protein is CASSFRTDYNEQFF.

This clone showed up just once. V gene TRBV10-3 combines with J gene TRBJ2-7, with TRBD1 as a possible D gene (6 bases). The CDR3 runs 14 residues. Trimming pared 3 bases from V and 0 bases from J, leaving 9 bases between. The germline V gene encodes CDR1 ENHRY and CDR2 SYGVKD. CDR3 in amino acids: CAISDDRSSYEQYF. CDR3 sequence (DNA): TGTGCCATCAGTGATGACAGGAGCTCCTACGAGCAGTACTTC.

The chain has TRBV7-9 and TRBJ1-3; D gene uncertain. The CDR3 length is 13 residues. Germline CDR1 is SEHNR and CDR2 is FQNEAQ (reference sequence). With 5 bases removed from V and 5 bases from J, the gap between germline ends came to 10 bases. CDR3 region: CASSLAIRNTIYF. CDR3 in DNA: TGTGCCAGCAGCCTGGCGATCCGAAACACCATATATTTT.

The chain has TRBV10-3 and TRBJ1-5, with 8 bases fitting TRBD1. The CDR3 length is 14 residues. With 6 bases clipped from V and 6 bases from J, the junction kept 7 bases outside the gene matches. CDR1 is ENHRY and CDR2 is SYGVKD in the germline V gene. The CDR3 coding sequence is TGTGCCATCAGAGGACAGGGTAAGGGTCAGCCCCAGCATTTT. Translation: CAIRGQGKGQPQHF.

The chain uses TRBV15 and TRBJ1-6; possible D gene TRBD1, 6 bases. Germline values: CDR1 LNHNV, CDR2 YYDKDF (reference sequence). CDR3 length: 16 amino acids. V was trimmed by 0 bases and J by 9 bases, leaving 15 bases between them. The CDR3 reads CATSRDRTRGISPLHF. CDR3 bases: TGTGCCACCAGCAGAGATAGAACAAGGGGGATTTCACCCCTCCACTTT.

The chain joins TRBV7-6 to TRBJ1-5, with 9 bases aligning to TRBD1. V gave up 1 base and J gave up 5 bases; unmatched junction bases: 3. CDR3 length: 15 amino acids. The germline CDR1 and CDR2 sequences are SGHVS and FNYEAQ. The CDR3 DNA follows: TGTGCCAGCAGCTTAGACAGGGGGCTACATCAGCCCCAGCATTTT. It specifies CASSLDRGLHQPQHF.

The chain employs TRBV11-1 and TRBJ2-1; 13 nucleotides align to TRBD2. The CDR3 totals 18 residues. The J segment lost 4 bases and the V segment lost 4 bases, leaving 10 bases of the junction unmatched. Germline CDR1 SGHAT, CDR2 FQDESV (reference sequence). DNA of the CDR3: TGTGCCAGCAGCTACCGCACGGGACTAGCGGGGAGATACAATGAGCAGTTCTTC. It encodes CASSYRTGLAGRYNEQFF.

The chain is built from TRBV30 and TRBJ1-3; D is unresolved. CDR3 length: 14 amino acids. Looked up from germline, CDR1 is GTSNPN and CDR2 is SVGIG (reference sequence). V lost 3 bases and J lost 2, with 11 bases in between. In nucleotides, the CDR3 is TGTGCCTGGAGGATTGTAGGGACTGGAAACACCATATATTTT. Amino acids: CAWRIVGTGNTIYF.

CDR3 bases: TGCAGCGTTGAAAAATCCGCCCAGGACAGGGGCTATGGCTACACCTTC. This sequence encodes CSVEKSAQDRGYGYTF. V gene TRBV29-1 combines with J gene TRBJ1-2; TRBD1 matches at 9 bases. The CDR3 has 16 residues. J was trimmed by 4 bases and V by 2 bases; bases with no gene match: 11. Per germline, CDR1 SQVTM and CDR2 ANQGSEA.

This clone has more than one count but fewer than ten. V and J are TRBV10-3 and TRBJ2-1, with 8 bases that match TRBD2. With 8 bases clipped from V and 6 bases from J, the junction kept 9 bases outside the gene matches. The CDR3 covers 14 residues. Germline V gene data show CDR1 as ENHRY and CDR2 as SYGVKD. The CDR3 here is CAIGPGLGGNEQFF. CDR3 sequence (DNA): TGTGCCATCGGCCCGGGACTAGGGGGCAATGAGCAGTTCTTC.

V gene TRBV5-1 combines with J gene TRBJ1-2; 7 positions match TRBD1. The CDR3 extends over 15 amino acids. Per the germline V gene, CDR1 is SGHRS and CDR2 is YFSETQ. Trimming took 4 bases from V and 2 from J; bases not matched to a gene: 8. The CDR3 coding sequence is TGCGCCAGCAGCACCGGGACAGTACAGAACTATGGCTACACCTTC. Protein product: CASSTGTVQNYGYTF.

This clone came up once. The chain joins TRBV11-2 to TRBJ2-5, with D tentatively TRBD1 (7 bases). V lost 6 bases and J 5 bases, leaving 13 bases between the germline ends. Looked up from germline, CDR1 is SGHAT and CDR2 is FQNNGV. This CDR3 has 13 amino acids. The CDR3 DNA follows: TGTGCCAGCAGACTACAGGGGAGGGAGACCCAGTACTTC. Its protein product is CASRLQGRETQYF.

This clone appeared once. In DNA form, the CDR3 reads TGTGCCAGCAGCCAACCCAGGGGGGCGGGAGGGCCCCTCGGCGAGCAGTACTTC. Translated: CASSQPRGAGGPLGEQYF. The J gene is TRBJ2-7, the V gene TRBV4-2, with 9 bases identical to TRBD2. Losses at the gene ends were 2 bases for V and 6 bases for J; bases not matched to a gene: 17. The CDR3 is 18 amino acids. Germline V CDR1 and CDR2: LGHNA, YNFKEQ.

The J gene is TRBJ2-2, the V gene TRBV9; D ambiguous. This CDR3 comprises 14 residues. Looked up from germline, CDR1 is SGDLS and CDR2 is YYNGEE. The ends were cut back, 0 bases at V and 3 bases at J, with 6 bases in the middle. As DNA, the CDR3 is TGTGCCAGCAGCGTAGTGTGGGACACCGGGGAGCTGTTTTTT. Translated: CASSVVWDTGELFF.

As regards this clone: The identical CDR3 is also encoded by other nucleotide sequences in the sample. The chain joins TRBV30 to TRBJ2-6, with D perhaps assigned TRBD1 or TRBD2 (5 bases each). Trimming removed 3 bases from V and 2 bases from J, with 5 bases in between. This CDR3 contains 13 residues. Germline CDR1 reads GTSNPN; CDR2 reads SVGIG (reference sequence). CDR3 in amino acids: CAWRGAGANVLTF. CDR3 bases: TGTGCCTGGAGGGGGGCTGGGGCCAACGTCCTGACTTTC.

J is TRBJ1-4 and V is TRBV6-1; D is uncertain. The V gene lost 4 bases and the J gene lost 2 bases, with 17 bases spanning the gap. CDR1 and CDR2 from the germline V gene are MNHNS and SASEGT. The CDR3 has 17 amino acids. The CDR3: CASSVRVGLETNEKLFF. Written as DNA, the CDR3 is TGTGCCAGCAGTGTCCGGGTAGGCCTGGAGACTAATGAAAAACTGTTTTTT.

V and J are TRBV6-1 and TRBJ2-7; D gene uncertain. This CDR3 spans 13 amino acids. Germline CDR1 reads MNHNS; CDR2 reads SASEGT. V shed 1 base and J shed 4 bases, with 8 bases lying between them. In nucleotides, the CDR3 is TGTGCCAGCAGTGAAGGCGGCTCATACGAGCAGTACTTC. Protein: CASSEGGSYEQYF.

J is TRBJ2-5 and V is TRBV2, with 12 bases fitting TRBD2. After removal of 5 bases from V and 5 bases from J, the junction contained 3 bases not matched to a gene. This CDR3 is 14 amino acids long. CDR1 and CDR2 (germline): SNHLY, FYNNEI. The CDR3: CASSKTSGSETQYF. The CDR3 DNA reads as TGTGCCAGCAGTAAGACTAGCGGGAGTGAGACCCAGTACTTC. The full variable domain, rest sourced from reference TRBV2 and TRBJ2-5, is EPEVTQTPSHQVTQMGQEVILRCVPISNHLYFYWYRQILGQKVEFLVSFYNNEISEKSEIFDDQFSVERPDGSNFTLKIRSTKLEDSAMYFCASSKTSGSETQYFGPGTRLLVL.

This clone has a single count. The germline gene is not matched at one end of the junction; a read error may be the cause. This chain connects TRBV29-1 to TRBJ1-4; D is perhaps TRBD1 (6 bases). CDR1 and CDR2 (germline): SQVTM, ANQGSEA. This CDR3 is 12 amino acids long. The CDR3 DNA is TGCGGCGTCGGACAGATAAATGAAAAACTGTTTTTT. Translating it yields CGVGQINEKLFF.

As regards this clone: One end of the junction is discordant with germline, which a read error may explain. The J gene is TRBJ1-1, the V gene TRBV28, with D perhaps TRBD1 (5 bases). Germline CDR1 MDHEN, CDR2 SYDVKM. This CDR3 is built from 15 residues. The CDR3 coding sequence is TGTGCCAGCTGTTTAGTATTCGGGGGGGACACTGAAGCTTTCTTT. Amino acid sequence: CASCLVFGGDTEAFF.

The chain links TRBV5-6 to TRBJ1-6; TRBD1 matches at 7 bases. CDR3 size: 15 residues. Trimming cost V 4 bases and J 9 bases; bases outside gene matches: 10. Germline assignment: CDR1 SGHDT and CDR2 YYEEEE. CDR3 coding DNA: TGTGCCAGCAGCGCTGGGACAGCCTTTGGTTCACCCCTCCACTTT. It specifies CASSAGTAFGSPLHF.

This rearrangement joins TRBV28 to TRBJ2-5; D unresolved. Germline assignment: CDR1 MDHEN and CDR2 SYDVKM. The V end was cut by 2 bases, the J end by 9 bases, with 10 bases between. This CDR3 has 12 amino acids. Here the CDR3 DNA reads TGTGCCAGCAGTTTAGGACCGCAGGCCCAGTACTTC. Translating it yields CASSLGPQAQYF.

The chain joins TRBV21-1 to TRBJ2-3; the D segment call TRBD2 is taken from the table without a DNA check. TRBV21-1 is a listed pseudogene. The CDR3 is 15 amino acids. Here the CDR3 reads CASSKDPGRADTQYF. DNA for the CDR3: TGTGCCAGCAGCAAAGATCCGGGGAGGGCAGATACGCAGTATTTT.

This chain uses TRBV4-1 with TRBJ1-5; D perhaps matches TRBD1 (6 bases). Per germline, CDR1 MGHRA and CDR2 YSYEKL. V was shortened by 4 bases and J by 3 bases, with 16 bases between the two germline ends. The CDR3 has 16 residues. CDR3 sequence reads: CASSPRTGLVNQPQHF. The CDR3 coding sequence is TGCGCCAGCAGCCCCCGAACAGGGTTGGTCAATCAGCCCCAGCATTTT.

The V call is TRBV4-2, the J call TRBJ2-5, with TRBD2 matching 10 bases. V gave up 1 base and J gave up 1 base; unmatched junction bases: 9. The CDR3 runs to 18 residues. CDR1 LGHNA and CDR2 YNFKEQ come from the germline V gene. CDR3 amino acids: CASSQGTSGDGFQETQYF. The CDR3 nucleotides are TGTGCCAGCAGCCAAGGGACTAGCGGAGATGGCTTCCAAGAGACCCAGTACTTC.

The rearrangement uses TRBV4-1 and TRBJ2-7; D uncertain. V was clipped by 0 bases and J by 3 bases, with 6 bases between them. The CDR3 loop spans 13 amino acids. Germline CDR1 reads MGHRA; CDR2 reads YSYEKL. The CDR3 protein is CASSQETSYEQYF. In DNA form, the CDR3 reads TGCGCCAGCAGCCAAGAGACAAGCTACGAGCAGTACTTC.

There are a few counts of this clone. This chain links TRBV4-2 with TRBJ2-7; D ambiguous. CDR1 LGHNA and CDR2 YNFKEQ come from the germline V gene. The CDR3 has 15 residues. V was cut by 0 bases and J by 2 bases, with 11 bases left in between. Here the CDR3 reads CASSQDVGSTYEQYF. The CDR3 nucleotides read TGTGCCAGCAGCCAAGATGTGGGGTCAACCTACGAGCAGTACTTC.

The chain carries TRBV7-9 and TRBJ2-7; 10 bases line up with TRBD1. CDR1 SEHNR and CDR2 FQNEAQ come from the germline V gene (reference sequence). This CDR3 is 14 amino acids long. J was trimmed by 4 bases and V by 4 bases; bases with no gene match: 4. The CDR3 DNA is TGTGCCAGCAGCTCCGGGGACAGGGGTTACGAGCAGTACTTC. Protein sequence: CASSSGDRGYEQYF.

The rearrangement uses TRBV19 and TRBJ1-5; tentative D call: TRBD1 (5 bases). Trimming pared 7 bases from V and 5 bases from J, leaving 30 bases between. Per the germline V gene, CDR1 is LNHDA and CDR2 is SQIVND (reference sequence). This CDR3 has 19 amino acids. The DNA for the CDR3 is TGTGCCAGTACCTCTCCAATCGGACACGGTAGGCTTTTGGATCAGCCCCAGCATTTT. It yields the protein CASTSPIGHGRLLDQPQHF.